Below, one TCR beta chain is given with its context. Data came from immunoSEQ multiplex PCR; TCRdb stores just in-frame clones and leaves some out. The repertoire holds about 6,400 clones, around 91% seen once, with around 50% in the top ten. This sample is part of a study of blood T cell repertoires in COVID-19. CDR3 length: 16 amino acids. The germline V gene encodes CDR1 MNHEY and CDR2 SVGEGT. V shed 5 bases, J shed 6 bases, and the junction held 13 bases outside the gene matches. The receptor was derived from a human donor in a cohort sampled during active COVID-19. Sample: peripheral blood. The rearrangement uses TRBV6-2 or TRBV6-3 and TRBJ2-7; 10 nucleotides match TRBD2. CDR3 in amino acids: CASSTGERLAGIEQYF. The CDR3 DNA reads TGTGCCAGCAGTACTGGGGAGCGACTAGCGGGCATCGAGCAGTACTTC.